The 17 T cell receptor beta chains below come from one sample, sequenced in a study of CD8 T cells in ankylosing spondylitis. TCRdb recomputed calls from the 5' RACE reads with MiXCR, one row per CDR3 protein. The table lists some 140,000 distinct CDR3 sequences, 9.5% to 12% of them singletons. What was sequenced was blood, either unsorted or a sorted T cell fraction (not recorded which). The receptor set was obtained from a female donor with ankylosing spondylitis or in good health (not recorded which).

This clonotype was observed many times. J is TRBJ2-5 and V is TRBV15; 7 bases align to TRBD1. Unmatched junction bases numbered 8, after V lost 8 bases and J lost 5 bases. This CDR3 comprises 13 residues. CDR1 is LNHNV and CDR2 is YYDKDF in the germline V gene (reference sequence). CDR3 in DNA: TGTGCCACCGCCGACAGGGTTCTCGAGACCCAGTACTTC. Encoded protein: CATADRVLETQYF.

In regard to this clonotype: A clone one base away is much larger, so this may be a read error. The J gene is TRBJ1-2, the V gene TRBV11-2; D possibly corresponds to TRBD1 (6 bases). Germline values: CDR1 SGHAT, CDR2 FQNNGV. The CDR3 runs 16 residues. The DNA for the CDR3 is TGTGCCAGCAGCTCCCGATTGGACCAACAGGGAAATGGCCACACCTTC. The encoded protein is CASSSRLDQQGNGHTF.

This clonotype was detected ten times or more. The V gene is TRBV7-7, the J gene TRBJ2-2; the match to TRBD2 covers 10 bases. J was trimmed by 5 bases and V by 5 bases; bases with no gene match: 8. CDR3 size: 16 residues. Germline CDR1 is SSHAT and CDR2 is FNYEAQ (reference sequence). CDR3 bases: TGTGCCAGCAGCCCGGCGCTAGCGGGAGATACCGGGGAGCTGTTTTTT. As protein: CASSPALAGDTGELFF.

There are many counts of this clonotype. The chain uses TRBV5-1 and TRBJ2-1; D might be TRBD2 (5 bases). CDR1 is SGHRS, CDR2 YFSETQ, per germline. The CDR3 loop spans 14 amino acids. Trimming shortened V by 2 bases and J by 7 bases, and 13 bases separated the two germline ends. In DNA form, the CDR3 reads TGCGCCAGCAGCTTTGGTCGAGGGCGGAATGAGCAGTTCTTC. Encoded protein: CASSFGRGRNEQFF.

This clonotype was counted many times. The J gene is TRBJ1-1, the V gene TRBV29-1, with D possibly being TRBD1 (6 bases). Looked up from germline, CDR1 is SQVTM and CDR2 is ANQGSEA. V was trimmed by 3 bases and J by 1 base, leaving 9 bases between them. This CDR3 spans 13 amino acids. The CDR3, as DNA: TGCAGCGTTGACAGGGGCTCGAACACTGAAGCTTTCTTT. It specifies CSVDRGSNTEAFF.

V usage is TRBV11-2 and J usage is TRBJ1-1, with D perhaps matching TRBD1 (6 bases). The germline V gene has CDR1 SGHAT and CDR2 FQNNGV. This CDR3 region has 12 residues. Trimming pared 5 bases from V and 5 bases from J, leaving 9 bases between. CDR3 in DNA: TGTGCCAGCAGCCACACAGGGACTGAAGCTTTCTTT. Its translation: CASSHTGTEAFF.

This clonotype was found many times. This rearrangement joins TRBV28 to TRBJ1-1; the D is unclear. Trimming took off 6 bases at V and 0 bases at J, with 5 bases between the two ends. Per germline, CDR1 MDHEN and CDR2 SYDVKM. The CDR3 has 12 residues. CDR3 loop: CASRTVNTEAFF. CDR3 bases: TGTGCCAGCAGAACCGTGAACACTGAAGCTTTCTTT.

This clonotype came up a few times. The V gene is TRBV29-1, the J gene TRBJ2-5, with D possibly matching TRBD2 (5 bases). V was shortened by 6 bases and J by 4 bases, with 18 bases between the two germline ends. Germline values: CDR1 SQVTM, CDR2 ANQGSEA. The CDR3 runs 14 residues. Written as DNA, the CDR3 is TGCAGCGTACGACTAAGCCAAAGAGGAGAGACCCAGTACTTC. Translated: CSVRLSQRGETQYF.

This clonotype was detected ten times or more. The chain employs TRBV27 and TRBJ2-1; a possible D gene is TRBD1 (6 bases). V was pared by 5 bases and J by 7 bases, with 15 bases between. Germline lookup yields CDR1 MNHEY and CDR2 SMNVEV (reference sequence). The CDR3 is made up of 14 amino acids. CDR3 DNA sequence: TGTGCCAGCAGTCCGAGCCTTCAGGGGAATGAGCAGTTCTTC. This translates into CASSPSLQGNEQFF.

At least ten counts were recorded for this clonotype. V and J are TRBV6-1 and TRBJ2-3; tentatively, D is TRBD2 (6 bases). Trimming pared 6 bases from V and 0 bases from J, leaving 13 bases between. Per the germline V gene, CDR1 is MNHNS and CDR2 is SASEGT. The CDR3 contains 15 residues. The CDR3 sequence is CASSPAGSSTDTQYF. In nucleotides, the CDR3 is TGTGCCAGCAGCCCAGCGGGCTCTAGCACAGATACGCAGTATTTT.

V is TRBV7-9 and J is TRBJ1-1; D remains ambiguous. Between the trimmed V and J ends, which lost 4 bases and 7 bases, there was a span of 7 bases. CDR1 is SEHNR, CDR2 FQNEAQ, per germline (reference sequence). This CDR3 comprises 11 residues. The chain's CDR3 is CASSSYLEAFF. The CDR3 region has the DNA TGTGCCAGCAGCTCGTATCTTGAAGCTTTCTTT.

The rearrangement uses TRBV30 and TRBJ2-2, with D tentatively TRBD1 (5 bases). V was cut by 2 bases and J by 6 bases, with 10 bases left in between. The CDR3 extends over 13 amino acids. Looked up from germline, CDR1 is GTSNPN and CDR2 is SVGIG (reference sequence). The CDR3 region is CAWSRAQAGELFF. DNA of the CDR3: TGTGCCTGGAGTAGAGCACAGGCCGGGGAGCTGTTTTTT. Looking up the rest from reference TRBV30 and TRBJ2-2 gives the full variable domain: SQTIHQWPATLVQPVGSPLSLECTVEGTSNPNLYWYRQAAGRGLQLLFYSVGIGQISSEVPQNLSASRPQDRQFILSSKKLLLSDSGFYLCAWSRAQAGELFFGEGSRLTVL.

J is TRBJ2-1 and V is TRBV7-9; 9 nucleotides align to TRBD2. CDR1 SEHNR and CDR2 FQNEAQ come from the germline V gene (reference sequence). CDR3 size: 15 residues. The V and J ends lost 5 bases and 4 bases, in that order; junction bases with no gene match: 6. CDR3 region: CASSPLAGLYNEQFF. CDR3 DNA sequence: TGTGCCAGCAGCCCCCTAGCGGGACTGTACAATGAGCAGTTCTTC.

This clonotype was seen many times. The chain recombines TRBV7-8 with TRBJ2-7; 9 positions agree with TRBD1. CDR3 length: 15 amino acids. V was pared by 5 bases and J by 6 bases, with 11 bases of the junction left unmatched. Germline V gene data show CDR1 as SGHVS and CDR2 as FQNEAQ. The DNA for the CDR3 is TGTGCCAGCAGCCTAAATTCCGGGACAGGGTTCGAGCAGTACTTC. This translates into CASSLNSGTGFEQYF.

This clonotype was seen at least ten times. The V call is TRBV6-5, the J call TRBJ2-7; 7 positions match TRBD1. CDR1 is MNHEY, CDR2 SVGAGI, per germline. The V and J ends lost 0 bases and 4 bases, in that order; junction bases with no gene match: 6. This CDR3 has 15 amino acids. The CDR3, as DNA: TGTGCCAGCAGTTACTCTACCGGGACAGAATACGAGCAGTACTTC. Translation gives CASSYSTGTEYEQYF.

There are many counts of this clonotype. The CDR3 spells CSATGTSGSVGGAYNEQFF. CDR3 sequence (DNA): TGCAGTGCTACCGGGACTAGCGGGAGTGTGGGGGGGGCCTACAATGAGCAGTTCTTC. The chain links TRBV20-1 to TRBJ2-1; TRBD2 agrees at 14 bases. The CDR3 spans 19 residues. Germline V gene sequence: CDR1 DFQATT, CDR2 SNEGSKA (reference sequence). Unmatched junction bases numbered 13, after V lost 4 bases and J lost 2 bases.

Ten or more counts support this clonotype. V gene TRBV7-2 combines with J gene TRBJ1-5; D perhaps matches TRBD1 (5 bases). The CDR3 has 15 amino acids. The germline CDR1 and CDR2 sequences are SGHTA and FQGNSA. Between the trimmed V and J ends, which lost 1 base and 4 bases, there was a span of 11 bases. In DNA, the CDR3 is TGTGCCAGCAGCTTAGGGGCAGGGACTAATCAGCCCCAGCATTTT. This translates into CASSLGAGTNQPQHF.